The source of this T cell receptor beta chain is a study of OX40 agonist ivuxolimab in advanced cancers. Here immunoSEQ multiplex PCR was the method, and the copy in TCRdb shows in-frame clones only, minus some. The sample records roughly 80,000 clones, about 86% being singletons. This clone was seen a single time. Germline V gives CDR1 SGHTA, CDR2 FQGTGA. Trimming took 5 bases from V and 0 from J, leaving 14 bases between them. The CDR3 covers 16 residues. The clonotype was recovered from an adult with an advanced solid tumor such as melanoma, head and neck, liver or kidney cancer. The material sequenced was CD4+ or CD8+ T cells sorted from blood, taken in a trial of the OX40 agonist ivuxolimab. The chain has TRBV7-3 and TRBJ1-3; D remains unclear. The DNA for the CDR3 is TGTGCCAGCAGCCCCGGTGGGCATACCTCTGGAAACACCATATATTTT. The encoded protein is CASSPGGHTSGNTIYF.